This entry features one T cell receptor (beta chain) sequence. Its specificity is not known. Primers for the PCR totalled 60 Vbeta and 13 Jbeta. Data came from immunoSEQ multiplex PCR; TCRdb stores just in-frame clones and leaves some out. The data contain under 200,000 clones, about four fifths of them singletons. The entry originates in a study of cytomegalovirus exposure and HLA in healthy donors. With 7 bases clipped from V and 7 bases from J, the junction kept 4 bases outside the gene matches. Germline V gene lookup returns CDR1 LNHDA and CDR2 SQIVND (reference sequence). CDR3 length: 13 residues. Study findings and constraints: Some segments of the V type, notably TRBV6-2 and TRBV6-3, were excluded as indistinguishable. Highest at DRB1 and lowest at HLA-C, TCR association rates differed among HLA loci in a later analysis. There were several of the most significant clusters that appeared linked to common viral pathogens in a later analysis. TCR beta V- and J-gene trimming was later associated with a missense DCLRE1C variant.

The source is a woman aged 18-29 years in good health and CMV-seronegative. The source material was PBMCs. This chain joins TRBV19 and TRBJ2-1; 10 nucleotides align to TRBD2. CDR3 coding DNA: TGTGCCAGTACCCCACTAGCGGGAAATGAGCAGTTCTTC. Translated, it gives CASTPLAGNEQFF.